This note documents a single T cell receptor (beta chain) sequence. This clonotype appeared a few times. Its antigen specificity is not known. Nothing much larger sits one base from this clone, and base qualities are not available. The TCR beta CDR3 regions were amplified from RNA transcripts. The first round of RT-PCR for the TCR CDR3 was performed with the HTBI primer set and the Qiagen OneStep RT-PCR kit. Libraries were constructed in a second round of multiplex PCR, after which size selection and purification were performed. Sequencing of the libraries was done on an Illumina HiSeq2000 using paired-end 100 bp reads. The study's own analysis went as follows. SOAPnuke was used to process the raw data, throwing out any read that contained adapters or uncalled bases, had a mean Phred below 15, or lacked an exact constant-primer or identifier match. High-quality paired reads were merged with COPE v1.2.5, and unique nucleotide sequences were defined as clonotypes. Clonotypes were aligned to IMGT TRBV, TRBD and TRBJ reference segments using MiTCR v1.1. The analysis included only V-J combinations with a frequency above 0.0001, which together covered approximately 99% of the repertoires. A TCS score was defined as the ratio between F50 (clonal expansion) and ExV (chaos), using BLOSUM62-based TCRdist between CDR3 peptides within each V-J. Welch's t-statistics and random forest reduced fewer than 600 V-J features to roughly 13, which were used in a naive Bayes classifier (R e1071). TCRdb reanalyzed the raw reads on its own, using fastp at Q25 for trimming and MiXCR for clone calling, and kept in-frame beta chains. Identical CDR3 protein sequences are pooled into one entry, listed with their most common genes and DNA. The V and J calls were not made by the authors but by TCRdb's processing. This sample is represented by more than 600,000 distinct CDR3 sequences; approximately 16% of them were singletons. Around 8% of the sample goes to the ten largest clones.

A patient counted as having stable Graves' hyperthyroidism if no progression to ophthalmopathy occurred over 18 months of follow-up. Hyperthyroidism patients were aged 18 to 65 years and newly diagnosed, with disease duration of less than 2 months. Any patient with an uncontrolled infection, another autoimmune disease, pregnancy or lactation was excluded. Diagnoses were established on the basis of clinical symptoms, serum thyroxine and TRAb, thyroid ultrasound, and orbital computed tomography. Ficoll-Paque density gradient centrifugation was used to isolate PBMCs from approximately 10 ml of fresh peripheral blood. Total RNA was extracted with Trizol reagent, and quality was checked on an Agilent 2100 Bioanalyzer. This record belongs to a study of T cells in Graves' hyperthyroidism and ophthalmopathy (dated by TCRdb to the late 2010s). Notes on the research overall: Peripheral blood was sampled at the time of initial diagnosis, prior to any treatment. The roughly 100 discovery patients were randomly divided into training and test sets at a 7:3 ratio. The paper describes TCR Vbeta CDR3 sequencing of some 130 peripheral blood samples, made up of approximately 40 ophthalmopathy patients, 70 to 75 hyperthyroidism patients and around 17 progressor patients. The study also compared thyroid tissue and blood T-cell repertoires from a handful of Graves' hyperthyroidism patients. TCR V-J signatures able to tell the groups apart were searched for in a discovery cohort of 90 to 100 patients, of whom about 40 had Graves' ophthalmopathy and around 56 had stable Graves' hyperthyroidism. An independent validation cohort of under 20 hyperthyroidism patients and over 15 patients who later progressed to ophthalmopathy tested prospective prediction of ophthalmopathy. Once sampling was done, hyperthyroidism patients were given methimazole at a starting dose of 30 mg daily, whereas ophthalmopathy patients were given high-dose intravenous methylprednisolone. What the study reported, not specific to this receptor: In validation, the model predicted progression to ophthalmopathy a median of roughly six months before onset, with 65% to 71% sensitivity and more than 72% specificity. In cross-validation, a model built on a 13 V-J signature told ophthalmopathy apart from stable hyperthyroidism with approximately 90% sensitivity and around 81% specificity, and in testing the same model reached 80%/75%. Blood samples also contained most of the expanded thyroid clonotypes (frequency above 0.001), which suggests that blood repertoires may reflect thyroid immune responses. Sample size was not statistically predetermined, and investigators were not blinded to group allocation.

The sequenced sample was blood. The clonotype comes from a man between 18 and 29 years old with Graves' hyperthyroidism.

Here is the DNA: TGTGCCAGCAGTTTCGGGTCGCTCTCTGGAAACACCATATATTTT. Its protein is CASSFGSLSGNTIYF. The chain employs TRBV12-3 or TRBV12-4 and TRBJ1-3; no D gene call is confident. Relative to germline, V is 3 bases shorter and J is 0 bases shorter, with 9 bases between their ends. Including the terminal cysteine and phenylalanine, the CDR3 comprises 15 residues. Only the CDR3 DNA stays, 45 bases, in frame from base 1.